This is a list of T cell receptor beta chains from one sample in a study of control samples from healthy donors and cancer patients. The table came from immunoSEQ multiplex PCR; TCRdb's copy has only in-frame clones and leaves some out. The sample has 190,000 or so clones; 85% to 95% are singletons. Input material: blood. These receptors originate from a man in his late teens or twenties in good health. The CDR3 runs from the conserved cysteine through the conserved F or W. The D gene is left open where the match is weak.

v_call	j_call	d_call	cdr3_nt	cdr3_aa
TRBV6-1	TRBJ1-6	.	TGTGCCAGCAGTGAACCCCGATGGGGGGCCTATAATTCACCCCTCCACTTT	CASSEPRWGAYNSPLHF
TRBV23-1	TRBJ2-5	TRBD1	TGCGCCAGCAGTCAACCGAGGGACAGGGAACAAGAGACCCAGTACTTC	CASSQPRDREQETQYF
TRBV5-1	TRBJ1-4	.	TGCGCCAGCAGGGCGTTAGGAACTAATGAAAAACTGTTTTTT	CASRALGTNEKLFF
TRBV6-2/TRBV6-3	TRBJ2-7	.	TGTGCCAGCAGTCCCTCACTCCTCCCCGCCTACGAGCAGTACTTC	CASSPSLLPAYEQYF
TRBV11-3	TRBJ1-1	.	TGTGCCAGCAGCTCCGGCCCTTCAAACACTGAAGCTTTCTTT	CASSSGPSNTEAFF
TRBV3-1/TRBV3-2	TRBJ1-1	.	TGTGCCAGCAGCCAAGGGGACACCGAAGCTTTCTTT	CASSQGDTEAFF
TRBV19	TRBJ2-3	.	TGTGCCAGTAGTGAGGTTGATACGCAGTATTTT	CASSEVDTQYF
TRBV7-8	TRBJ1-6	.	TGTGCCAGCAGCTTAGAGGAGAAATGGCAGGGGATGCGTAATTCACCCCTCCACTTT	CASSLEEKWQGMRNSPLHF
TRBV5-3	TRBJ2-2	TRBD2	TGTGCCAGAAGCTTACGAGCGGGGGGGGACCCGGGAACCGGGGAGCTGTTTTTT	CARSLRAGGDPGTGELFF
TRBV5-1	TRBJ2-7	TRBD1	TGCGCCAGCAGCTTGGACGGGACAGGGGCCTACGAGCAGTACTTC	CASSLDGTGAYEQYF
TRBV25-1	TRBJ1-1	.	TGTGCCAGCAGGGACCTAAGGGGCACTGAAGCTTTCTTT	CASRDLRGTEAFF
TRBV5-4	TRBJ2-3	TRBD1	TGTGCCAGCAGCATAGGACAGGGAAGGATCACAGATACGCAGTATTTT	CASSIGQGRITDTQYF
TRBV13	TRBJ2-6	TRBD2	TGTGCCAGCAGCCTACGGGGACTAGCGGGGGTTGGGGCCAACGTCCTGACTTTC	CASSLRGLAGVGANVLTF
TRBV5-6	TRBJ1-5	.	TGTGCCAGCAGCTTGAGTTATAGCAATCAGCCCCAGCATTTT	CASSLSYSNQPQHF
TRBV2	TRBJ2-3	TRBD1	TGTGCCAGCAAAGGGGGCAGAAATACGCAGTATTTT	CASKGGRNTQYF
TRBV19	TRBJ2-2	.	TGTGCCAGTAGTATCACCGGGGAGCTGTTTTTT	CASSITGELFF
TRBV2	TRBJ2-7	TRBD2	TGTGCCAGCAGCACCCTAGTCATTGGCGGGGGGGCAGGCGAGCAGTACTTC	CASSTLVIGGGAGEQYF